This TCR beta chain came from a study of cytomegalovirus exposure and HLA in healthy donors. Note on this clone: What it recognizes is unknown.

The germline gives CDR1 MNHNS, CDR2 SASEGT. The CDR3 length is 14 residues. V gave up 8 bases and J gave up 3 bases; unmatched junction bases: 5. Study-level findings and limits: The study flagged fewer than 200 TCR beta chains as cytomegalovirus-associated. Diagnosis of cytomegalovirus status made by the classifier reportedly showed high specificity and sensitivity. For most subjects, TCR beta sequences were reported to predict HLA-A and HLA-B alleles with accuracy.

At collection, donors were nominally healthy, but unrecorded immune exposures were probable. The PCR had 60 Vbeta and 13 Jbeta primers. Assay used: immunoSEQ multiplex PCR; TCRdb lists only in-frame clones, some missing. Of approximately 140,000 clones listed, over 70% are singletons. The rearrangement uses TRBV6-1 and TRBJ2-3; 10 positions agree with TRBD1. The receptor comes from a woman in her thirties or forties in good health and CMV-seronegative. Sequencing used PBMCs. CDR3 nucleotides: TGTGCCAGCCAGCTGGACAGGGGGACAGATACGCAGTATTTT. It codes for CASQLDRGTDTQYF.